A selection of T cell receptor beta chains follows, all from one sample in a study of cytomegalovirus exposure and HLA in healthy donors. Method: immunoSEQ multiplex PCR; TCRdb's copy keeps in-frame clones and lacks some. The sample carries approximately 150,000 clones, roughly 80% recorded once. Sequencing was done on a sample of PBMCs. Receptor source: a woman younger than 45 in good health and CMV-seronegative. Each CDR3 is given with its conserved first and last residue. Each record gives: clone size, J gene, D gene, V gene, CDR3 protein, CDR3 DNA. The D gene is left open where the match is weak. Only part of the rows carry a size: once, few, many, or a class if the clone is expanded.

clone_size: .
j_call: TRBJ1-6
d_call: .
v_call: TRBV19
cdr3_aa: CASSLGTAGISPLHF
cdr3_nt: TGTGCCAGTAGCCTCGGGACGGCGGGGATCTCACCCCTCCACTTT

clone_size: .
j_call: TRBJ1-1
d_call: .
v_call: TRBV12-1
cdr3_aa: CASSFVGGEDAEAFF
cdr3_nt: TGTGCCAGCAGCTTTGTAGGGGGCGAGGATGCTGAAGCTTTCTTT

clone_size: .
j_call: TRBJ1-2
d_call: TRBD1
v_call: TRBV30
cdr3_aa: CAWGGQGAVGYTF
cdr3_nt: TGTGCCTGGGGGGGACAGGGGGCTGTCGGCTACACCTTC

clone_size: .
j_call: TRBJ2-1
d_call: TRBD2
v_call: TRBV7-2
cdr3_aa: CASSSQAGNEQFF
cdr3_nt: TGTGCCAGCAGCTCCCAAGCGGGGAATGAGCAGTTCTTC

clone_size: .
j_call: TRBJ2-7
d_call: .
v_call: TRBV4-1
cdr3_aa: CASSAVNFYEQYF
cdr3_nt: TGCGCCAGCAGCGCGGTAAATTTCTACGAGCAGTACTTC

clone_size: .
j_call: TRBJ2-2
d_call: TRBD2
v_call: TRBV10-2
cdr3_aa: CASSTSGRNTGELFF
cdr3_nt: TGCGCCAGCAGTACTAGCGGGAGGAACACCGGGGAGCTGTTTTTT

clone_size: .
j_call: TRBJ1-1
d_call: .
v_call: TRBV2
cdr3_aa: CASSGEANTEAFF
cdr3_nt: TGTGCCAGCAGTGGTGAGGCAAACACTGAAGCTTTCTTT

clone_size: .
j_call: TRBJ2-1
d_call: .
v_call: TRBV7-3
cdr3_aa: CASSSGLSRGGPYNEQFF
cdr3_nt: TGTGCCAGCAGCTCCGGTCTTTCCCGCGGCGGCCCCTACAATGAGCAGTTCTTC

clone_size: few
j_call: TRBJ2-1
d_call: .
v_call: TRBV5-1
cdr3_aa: CASSLGVGNEQFF
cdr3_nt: TGCGCCAGCAGCTTGGGAGTTGGCAATGAGCAGTTCTTC

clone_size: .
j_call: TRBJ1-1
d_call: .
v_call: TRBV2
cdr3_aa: CASSEEGGAYTEAFF
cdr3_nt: TGTGCCAGCAGTGAAGAGGGGGGGGCTTACACTGAAGCTTTCTTT

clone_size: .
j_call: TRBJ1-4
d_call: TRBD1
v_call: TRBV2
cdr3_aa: CASSYTGDREKLFF
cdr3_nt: TGTGCCAGCAGTTATACAGGGGATCGGGAAAAACTGTTTTTT

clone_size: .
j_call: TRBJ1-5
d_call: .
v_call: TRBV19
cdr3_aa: CASSGFTRASGRGNQPQHF
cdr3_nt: TGTGCCAGTAGTGGATTCACAAGGGCTTCGGGGAGGGGCAATCAGCCCCAGCATTTT

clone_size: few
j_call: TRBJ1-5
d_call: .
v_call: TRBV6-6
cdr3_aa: CASSFPGPIRPQHF
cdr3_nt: TGTGCCAGCAGTTTCCCTGGGCCAATCAGGCCCCAGCATTTT

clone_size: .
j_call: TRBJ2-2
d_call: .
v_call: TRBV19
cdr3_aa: CASSKNGWAQTNTGELFF
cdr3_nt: TGTGCCAGTAGTAAAAATGGGTGGGCCCAGACGAACACCGGGGAGCTGTTTTTT

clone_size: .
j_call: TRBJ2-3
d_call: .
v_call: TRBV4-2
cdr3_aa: CASSQGEADTQYF
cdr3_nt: TGTGCCAGCAGCCAAGGTGAGGCGGATACGCAGTATTTT

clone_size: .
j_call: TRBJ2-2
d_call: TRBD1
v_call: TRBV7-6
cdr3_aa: CASSFRQGGTGELFF
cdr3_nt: TGTGCCAGCAGCTTCCGACAGGGTGGGACCGGGGAGCTGTTTTTT

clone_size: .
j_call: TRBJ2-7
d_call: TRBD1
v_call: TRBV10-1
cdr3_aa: CASSENPGQGADEQYF
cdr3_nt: TGCGCCAGCAGTGAGAATCCGGGACAGGGGGCAGACGAGCAGTACTTC

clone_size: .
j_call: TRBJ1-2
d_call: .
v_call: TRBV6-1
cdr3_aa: CASARDRDRFGYTF
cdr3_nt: TGTGCCAGCGCTCGTGACCGGGATCGATTCGGCTACACCTTC

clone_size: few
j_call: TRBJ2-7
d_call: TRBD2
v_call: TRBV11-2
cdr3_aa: CASSLLGGGNTYEQYF
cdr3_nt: TGTGCCAGCAGCTTATTGGGCGGGGGGAACACCTACGAGCAGTACTTC

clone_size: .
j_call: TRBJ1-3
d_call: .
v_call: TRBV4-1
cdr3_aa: CASSQAPGSRGNTIYF
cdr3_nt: TGCGCCAGCAGCCAAGCCCCTGGGAGTAGGGGAAACACCATATATTTT

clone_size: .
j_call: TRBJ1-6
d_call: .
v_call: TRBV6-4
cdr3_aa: CASKSSSSYNSPLHF
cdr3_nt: TGTGCCAGCAAGTCATCGAGCTCCTATAATTCACCCCTCCACTTT

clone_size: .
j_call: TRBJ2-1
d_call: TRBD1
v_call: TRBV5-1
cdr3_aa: CASSRRTGTGRDNEQFF
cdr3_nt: TGCGCCAGCAGCAGGCGGACCGGGACAGGGAGGGACAATGAGCAGTTCTTC

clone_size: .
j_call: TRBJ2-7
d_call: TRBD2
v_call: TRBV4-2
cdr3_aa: CASSQAETSGGAYEQYF
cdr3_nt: TGTGCCAGCAGCCAAGCCGAGACTAGCGGGGGCGCCTACGAGCAGTACTTC

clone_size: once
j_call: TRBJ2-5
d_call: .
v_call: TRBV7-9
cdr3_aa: CASRMWSGAQETQYF
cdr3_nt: TGTGCCAGCAGGATGTGGAGCGGAGCACAAGAGACCCAGTACTTC

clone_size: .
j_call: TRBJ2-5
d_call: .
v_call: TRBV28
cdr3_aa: CASSLSETQYF
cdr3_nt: TGTGCCAGCAGTTTATCGGAGACCCAGTACTTC

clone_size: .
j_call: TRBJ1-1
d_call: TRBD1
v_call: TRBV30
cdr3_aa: CAWRVGAGTVPEAFF
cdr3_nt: TGTGCCTGGAGGGTTGGGGCAGGGACAGTTCCTGAAGCTTTCTTT

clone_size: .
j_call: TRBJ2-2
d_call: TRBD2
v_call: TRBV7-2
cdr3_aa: CASSKNAGGWNTGELFF
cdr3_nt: TGTGCCAGCAGCAAAAACGCGGGGGGCTGGAACACCGGGGAGCTGTTTTTT

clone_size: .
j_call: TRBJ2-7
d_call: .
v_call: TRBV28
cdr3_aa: CASTLTGLLDEQYF
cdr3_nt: TGTGCCAGCACCTTGACAGGCCTTTTGGACGAGCAGTACTTC

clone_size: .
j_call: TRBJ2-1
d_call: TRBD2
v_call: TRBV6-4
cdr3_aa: CASSEAGGFGQFF
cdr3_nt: TGTGCCAGCAGTGAGGCGGGAGGCTTTGGGCAGTTCTTC

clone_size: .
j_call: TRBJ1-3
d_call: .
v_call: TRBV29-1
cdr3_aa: CSVEGRNTIYF
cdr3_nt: TGCAGCGTTGAGGGGCGAAACACCATATATTTT

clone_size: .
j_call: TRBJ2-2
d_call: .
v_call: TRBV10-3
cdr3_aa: CAISESSDTGELFF
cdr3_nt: TGTGCCATCAGTGAATCATCAGACACCGGGGAGCTGTTTTTT